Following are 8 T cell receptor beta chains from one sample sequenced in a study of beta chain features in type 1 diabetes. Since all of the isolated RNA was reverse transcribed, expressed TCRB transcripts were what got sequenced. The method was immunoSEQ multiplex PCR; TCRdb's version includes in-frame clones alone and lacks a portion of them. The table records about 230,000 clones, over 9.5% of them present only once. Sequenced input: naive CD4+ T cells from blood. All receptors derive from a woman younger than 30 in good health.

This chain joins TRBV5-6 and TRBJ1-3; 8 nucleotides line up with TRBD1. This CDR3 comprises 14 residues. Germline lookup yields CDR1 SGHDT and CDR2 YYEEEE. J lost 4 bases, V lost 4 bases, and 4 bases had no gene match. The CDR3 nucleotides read TGTGCCAGCAGCCTGACAGGGGTCGGAAACACCATATATTTT. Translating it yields CASSLTGVGNTIYF.

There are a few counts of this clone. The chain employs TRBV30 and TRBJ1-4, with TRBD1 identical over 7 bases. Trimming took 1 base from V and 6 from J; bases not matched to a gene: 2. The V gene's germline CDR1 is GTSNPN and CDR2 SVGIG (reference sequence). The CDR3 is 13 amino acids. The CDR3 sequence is CAWSGDSYEKLFF. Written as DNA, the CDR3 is TGTGCCTGGAGTGGGGACAGTTATGAAAAACTGTTTTTT. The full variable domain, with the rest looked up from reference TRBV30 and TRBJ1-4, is SQTIHQWPATLVQPVGSPLSLECTVEGTSNPNLYWYRQAAGRGLQLLFYSVGIGQISSEVPQNLSASRPQDRQFILSSKKLLLSDSGFYLCAWSGDSYEKLFFGSGTQLSVL.

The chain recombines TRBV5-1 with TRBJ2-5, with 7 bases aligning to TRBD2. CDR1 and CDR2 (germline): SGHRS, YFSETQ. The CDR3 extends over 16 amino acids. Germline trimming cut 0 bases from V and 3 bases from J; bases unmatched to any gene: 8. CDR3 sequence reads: CASSLAVQAGKETQYF. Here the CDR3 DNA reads TGCGCCAGCAGCTTGGCCGTACAAGCGGGGAAAGAGACCCAGTACTTC.

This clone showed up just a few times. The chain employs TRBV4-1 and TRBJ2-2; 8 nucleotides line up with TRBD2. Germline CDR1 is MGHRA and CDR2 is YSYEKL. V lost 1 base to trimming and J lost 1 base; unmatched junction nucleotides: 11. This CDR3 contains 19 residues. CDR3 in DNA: TGCGCCAGCAGCCAAGTTTCGCGGTTAGCGGGGAAGAACACCGGGGAGCTGTTTTTT. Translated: CASSQVSRLAGKNTGELFF.

The CDR3 DNA sequence: TGTGCCAGCTCACCGGGCAGGGTTGGCTACACCTTC. Translated, it gives CASSPGRVGYTF. The gene calls are TRBV18 and TRBJ1-2; tentative D call: TRBD1 (5 bases). The CDR3 covers 12 residues. CDR1 and CDR2 (germline): KGHSH, LQKENI. The ends were cut back, 3 bases at V and 7 bases at J, with 9 bases in the middle.

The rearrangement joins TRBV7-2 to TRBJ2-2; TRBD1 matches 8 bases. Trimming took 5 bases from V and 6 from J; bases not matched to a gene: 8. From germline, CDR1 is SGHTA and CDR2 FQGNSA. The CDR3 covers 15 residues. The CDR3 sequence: CASSARDRTAGELFF. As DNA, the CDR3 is TGTGCCAGCAGCGCCCGGGACAGGACGGCCGGGGAGCTGTTTTTT.

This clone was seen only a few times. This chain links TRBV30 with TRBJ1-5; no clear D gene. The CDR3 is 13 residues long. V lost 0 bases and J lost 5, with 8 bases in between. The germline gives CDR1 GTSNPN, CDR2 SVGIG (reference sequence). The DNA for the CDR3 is TGTGCCTGGAGTGTACTGGGAGATCAGCCCCAGCATTTT. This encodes CAWSVLGDQPQHF.

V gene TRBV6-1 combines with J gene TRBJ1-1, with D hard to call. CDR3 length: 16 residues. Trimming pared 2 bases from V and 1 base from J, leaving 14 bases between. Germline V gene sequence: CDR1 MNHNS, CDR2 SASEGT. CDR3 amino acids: CASSERMGGGNTEAFF. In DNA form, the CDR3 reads TGTGCCAGCAGTGAAAGGATGGGCGGAGGGAACACTGAAGCTTTCTTT.